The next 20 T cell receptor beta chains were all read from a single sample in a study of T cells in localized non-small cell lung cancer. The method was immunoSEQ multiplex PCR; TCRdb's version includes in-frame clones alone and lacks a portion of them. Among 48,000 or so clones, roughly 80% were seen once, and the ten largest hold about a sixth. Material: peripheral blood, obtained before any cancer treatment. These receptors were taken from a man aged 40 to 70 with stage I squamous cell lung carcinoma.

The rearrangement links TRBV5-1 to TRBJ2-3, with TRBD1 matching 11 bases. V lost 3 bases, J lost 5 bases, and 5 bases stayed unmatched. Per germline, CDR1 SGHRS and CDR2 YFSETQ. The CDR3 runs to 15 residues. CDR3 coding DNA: TGCGCCAGCAGCTACGGACAGGGGGCTGGAGATACGCAGTATTTT. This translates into CASSYGQGAGDTQYF.

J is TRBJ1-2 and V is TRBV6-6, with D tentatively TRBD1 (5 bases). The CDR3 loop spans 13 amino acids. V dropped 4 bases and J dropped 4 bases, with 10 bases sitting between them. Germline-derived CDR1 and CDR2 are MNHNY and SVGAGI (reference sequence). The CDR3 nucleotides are TGTGCCAGCAGTTTGGAAGGGGCCTATGGCTACACCTTC. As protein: CASSLEGAYGYTF.

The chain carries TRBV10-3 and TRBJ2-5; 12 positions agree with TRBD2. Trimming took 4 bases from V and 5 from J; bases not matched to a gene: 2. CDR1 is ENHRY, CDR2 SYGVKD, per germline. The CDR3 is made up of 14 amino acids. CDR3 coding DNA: TGTGCCATCAGTGGGCTAGCGGGAGGGGAGACCCAGTACTTC. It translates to CAISGLAGGETQYF.

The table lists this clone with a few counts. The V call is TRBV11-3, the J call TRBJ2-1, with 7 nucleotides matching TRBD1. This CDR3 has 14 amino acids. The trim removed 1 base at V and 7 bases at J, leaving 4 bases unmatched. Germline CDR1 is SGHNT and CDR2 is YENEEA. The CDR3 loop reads CASSLGQGRNEQFF. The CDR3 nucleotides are TGTGCCAGCAGCTTAGGACAGGGAAGAAATGAGCAGTTCTTC.

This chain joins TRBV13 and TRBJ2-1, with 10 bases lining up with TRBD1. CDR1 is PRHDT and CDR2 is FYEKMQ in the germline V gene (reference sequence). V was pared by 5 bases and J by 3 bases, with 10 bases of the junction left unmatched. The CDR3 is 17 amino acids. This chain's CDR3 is CASSTYLGQGNYNEQFF. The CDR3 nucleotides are TGTGCCAGCAGCACTTACTTGGGACAGGGGAACTACAATGAGCAGTTCTTC.

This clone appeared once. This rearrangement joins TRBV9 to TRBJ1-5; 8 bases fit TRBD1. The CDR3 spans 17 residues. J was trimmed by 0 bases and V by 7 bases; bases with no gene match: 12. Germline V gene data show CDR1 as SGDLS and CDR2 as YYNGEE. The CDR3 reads CASRRDRRRLSNQPQHF. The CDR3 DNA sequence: TGTGCCAGCCGGCGGGACAGGCGTCGCCTTAGCAATCAGCCCCAGCATTTT. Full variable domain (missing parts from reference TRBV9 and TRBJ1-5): DSGVTQTPKHLITATGQRVTLRCSPRSGDLSVYWYQQSLDQGLQFLIQYYNGEERAKGNILERFSAQQFPDLHSELNLSSLELGDSALYFCASRRDRRRLSNQPQHFGDGTRLSIL.

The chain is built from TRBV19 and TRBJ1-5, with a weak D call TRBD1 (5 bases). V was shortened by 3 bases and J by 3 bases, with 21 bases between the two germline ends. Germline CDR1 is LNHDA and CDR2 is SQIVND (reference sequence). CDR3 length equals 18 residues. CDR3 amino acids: CASSIRPGQSVNNQPQHF. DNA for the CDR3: TGTGCCAGTAGTATCCGGCCAGGGCAGTCAGTTAACAATCAGCCCCAGCATTTT.

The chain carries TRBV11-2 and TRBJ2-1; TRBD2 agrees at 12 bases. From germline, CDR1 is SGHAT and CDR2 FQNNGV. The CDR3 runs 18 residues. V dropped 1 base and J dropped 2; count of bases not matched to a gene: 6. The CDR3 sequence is CASSLVASGGATYNEQFF. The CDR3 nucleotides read TGTGCCAGCAGCTTAGTAGCTAGCGGGGGGGCCACCTACAATGAGCAGTTCTTC.

The chain's CDR3 is CASSVTGGSFYGYTF. In DNA, the CDR3 is TGTGCCAGTAGTGTAACAGGGGGCTCCTTCTATGGCTACACCTTC. This chain connects TRBV19 to TRBJ1-2; 9 nucleotides align to TRBD1. Germline CDR1 is LNHDA and CDR2 is SQIVND (reference sequence). With 5 bases clipped from V and 4 bases from J, the junction kept 8 bases outside the gene matches. This CDR3 contains 15 residues.

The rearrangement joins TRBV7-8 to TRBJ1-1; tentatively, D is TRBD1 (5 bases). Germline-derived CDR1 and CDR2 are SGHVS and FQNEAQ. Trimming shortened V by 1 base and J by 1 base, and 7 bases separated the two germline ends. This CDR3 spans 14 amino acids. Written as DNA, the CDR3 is TGTGCCAGCAGCTTAGGTGGGACGAACACTGAAGCTTTCTTT. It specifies CASSLGGTNTEAFF.

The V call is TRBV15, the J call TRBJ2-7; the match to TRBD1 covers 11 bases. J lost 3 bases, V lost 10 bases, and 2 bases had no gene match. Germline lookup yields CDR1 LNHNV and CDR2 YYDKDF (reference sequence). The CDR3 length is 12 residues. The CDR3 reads CAIGTGGYEQYF. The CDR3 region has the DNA TGTGCCATCGGGACAGGGGGCTACGAGCAGTACTTC.

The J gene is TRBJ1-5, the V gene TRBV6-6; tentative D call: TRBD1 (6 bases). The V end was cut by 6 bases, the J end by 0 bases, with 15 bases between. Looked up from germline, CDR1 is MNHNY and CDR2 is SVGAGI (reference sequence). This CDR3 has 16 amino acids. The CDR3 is CASSLTRDISNQPQHF. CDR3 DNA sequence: TGTGCCAGCAGCCTGACTAGGGACATTAGCAATCAGCCCCAGCATTTT.

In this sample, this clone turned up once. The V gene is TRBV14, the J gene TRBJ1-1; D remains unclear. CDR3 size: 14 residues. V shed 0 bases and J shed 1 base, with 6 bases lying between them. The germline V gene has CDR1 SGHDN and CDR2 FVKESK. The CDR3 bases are TGTGCCAGCAGCCAAGATTGGGGGAACACTGAAGCTTTCTTT. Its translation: CASSQDWGNTEAFF.

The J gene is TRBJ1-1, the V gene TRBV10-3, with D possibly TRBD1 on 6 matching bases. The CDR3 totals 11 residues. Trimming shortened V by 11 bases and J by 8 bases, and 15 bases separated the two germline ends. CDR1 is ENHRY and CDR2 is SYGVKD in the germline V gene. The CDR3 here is CASGGAVEAFF. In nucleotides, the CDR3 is TGTGCCTCTGGGGGGGCAGTCGAAGCTTTCTTT.

The CDR3 reads CASSFTEYNSPLHF. The DNA for the CDR3 is TGTGCCAGCAGCTTTACAGAGTATAATTCACCCCTCCACTTT. V gene TRBV5-8 combines with J gene TRBJ1-6, with unresolved D. V lost 2 bases to trimming and J lost 4 bases, with 7 bases between them. Germline V CDR1 and CDR2: SGHTS, YDEGEE. The CDR3 contains 14 residues.

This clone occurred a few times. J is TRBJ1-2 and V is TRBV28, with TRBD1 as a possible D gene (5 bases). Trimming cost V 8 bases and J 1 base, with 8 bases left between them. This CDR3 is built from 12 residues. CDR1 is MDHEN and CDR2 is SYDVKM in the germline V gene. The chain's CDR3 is CASHRLNYGYTF. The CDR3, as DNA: TGTGCCAGCCACAGGCTTAACTATGGCTACACCTTC.

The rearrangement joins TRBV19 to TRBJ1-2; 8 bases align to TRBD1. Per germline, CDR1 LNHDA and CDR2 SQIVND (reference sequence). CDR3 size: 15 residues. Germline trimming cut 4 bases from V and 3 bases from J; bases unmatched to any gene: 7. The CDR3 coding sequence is TGTGCCAGTAGTACACAGGGGGTCGGTGACTATGGCTACACCTTC. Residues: CASSTQGVGDYGYTF.

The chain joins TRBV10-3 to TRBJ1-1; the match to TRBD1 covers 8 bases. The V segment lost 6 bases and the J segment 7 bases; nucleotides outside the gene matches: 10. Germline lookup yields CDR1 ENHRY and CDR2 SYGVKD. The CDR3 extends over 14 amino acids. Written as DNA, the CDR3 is TGTGCCATCAGCCTTTTGGGAGGACAGGGTGAAGCTTTCTTT. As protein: CAISLLGGQGEAFF.

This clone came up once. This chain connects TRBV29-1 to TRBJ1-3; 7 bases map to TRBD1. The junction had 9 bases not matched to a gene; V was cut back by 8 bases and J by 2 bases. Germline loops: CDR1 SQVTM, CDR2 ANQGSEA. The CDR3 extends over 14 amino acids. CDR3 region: CSTRGGMAGNTIYF. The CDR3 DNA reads TGCAGCACACGAGGGGGCATGGCTGGAAACACCATATATTTT.

DNA of the CDR3: TGTGCCAGCAGACGAACAGTGAACTCTGGAAACACCATATATTTT. Its protein is CASRRTVNSGNTIYF. The chain combines TRBV6-5 with TRBJ1-3, with no clear D. Trimming took 6 bases from V and 0 from J, leaving 12 bases between them. Germline lookup yields CDR1 MNHEY and CDR2 SVGAGI. The CDR3 spans 15 residues.